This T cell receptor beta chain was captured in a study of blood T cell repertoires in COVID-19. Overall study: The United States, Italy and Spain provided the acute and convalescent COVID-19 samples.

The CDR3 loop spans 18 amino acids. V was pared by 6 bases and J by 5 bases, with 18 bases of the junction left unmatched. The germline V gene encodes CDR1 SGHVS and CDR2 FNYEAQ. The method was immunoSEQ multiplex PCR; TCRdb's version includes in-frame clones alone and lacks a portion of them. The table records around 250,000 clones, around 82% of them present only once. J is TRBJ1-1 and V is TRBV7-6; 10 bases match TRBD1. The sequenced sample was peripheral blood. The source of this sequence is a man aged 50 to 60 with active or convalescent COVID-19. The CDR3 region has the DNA TGTGCCAGCAGTTCGCCCGGGACAGGGGCGCCGGTGGATACTGAAGCTTTCTTT. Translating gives CASSSPGTGAPVDTEAFF.